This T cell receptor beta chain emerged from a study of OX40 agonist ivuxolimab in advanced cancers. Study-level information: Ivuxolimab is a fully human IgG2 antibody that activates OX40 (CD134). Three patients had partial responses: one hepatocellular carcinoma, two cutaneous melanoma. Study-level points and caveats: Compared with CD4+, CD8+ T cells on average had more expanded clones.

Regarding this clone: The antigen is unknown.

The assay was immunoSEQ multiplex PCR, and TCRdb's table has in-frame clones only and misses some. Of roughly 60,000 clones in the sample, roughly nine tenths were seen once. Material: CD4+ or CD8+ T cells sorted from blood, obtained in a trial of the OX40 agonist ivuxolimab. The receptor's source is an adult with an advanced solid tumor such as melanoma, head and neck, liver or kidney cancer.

CDR3 bases: TGTGCCAGCAGTTTAGGGACTAGCCCGAAAAACATTCAGTACTTC. It specifies CASSLGTSPKNIQYF. The chain recombines TRBV28 with TRBJ2-4, with 9 nucleotides matching TRBD2. In germline, CDR1 is MDHEN, CDR2 SYDVKM. V lost 2 bases, J lost 4 bases, and 3 bases stayed unmatched. The length of the CDR3 is 15 residues.